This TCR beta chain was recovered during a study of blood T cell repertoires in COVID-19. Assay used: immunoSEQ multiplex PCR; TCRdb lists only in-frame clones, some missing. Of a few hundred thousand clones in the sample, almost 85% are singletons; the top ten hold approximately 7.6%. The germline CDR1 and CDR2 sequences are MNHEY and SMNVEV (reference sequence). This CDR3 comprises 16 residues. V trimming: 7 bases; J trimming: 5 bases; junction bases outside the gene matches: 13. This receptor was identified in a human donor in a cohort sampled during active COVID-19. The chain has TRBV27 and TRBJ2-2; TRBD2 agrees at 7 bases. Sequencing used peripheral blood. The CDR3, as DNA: TGTGCCAGCACCAGGGACGGGAGGAGGTGGACCGGGGAGCTGTTTTTT. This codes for CASTRDGRRWTGELFF.